This TCR beta chain appears in the sequencing data of a study of human T cells and chemical hapten exposure. Time point described: patch test 1, 2 weeks after DPC sensitization. This sample's treatment: therapeutic diphenylcyclopropenone sensitization with weekly scalp DPC. This CDR3 region has 13 residues. Trimming stripped 6 bases from V and 8 bases from J, with 16 bases between. TCRdb re-called the RACE reads with MiXCR, one entry per CDR3 protein. The data hold some 180,000 distinct CDR3 sequences, with 20% to 25% observed a single time. The J gene is TRBJ1-2, the V gene TRBV12-3 or TRBV12-4; a possible D gene is TRBD1 (5 bases). This clonotype was obtained from a woman between 45 and 60 years old with alopecia areata. Some clones in this sample may be carry-over from other donors' samples. Sequenced material: whole blood, taken in connection with sensitization to the hapten diphenylcyclopropenone (DPC). This chain's CDR3 is CASSPGTILGYTF. In DNA, the CDR3 is TGTGCCAGCAGCCCCGGGACGATCCTAGGCTACACCTTC.